This TCR beta chain stems from a study of blood T cell repertoires in COVID-19. Looking at the study overall: Sites in the United States, Italy and Spain provided acute and convalescent COVID-19 samples. The analysed material was cDNA or gDNA that came from T cells, B-cell-depleted T cells, or PBMCs.

The V segment lost 4 bases and the J segment 3 bases; nucleotides outside the gene matches: 11. The length of the CDR3 is 19 residues. Germline CDR1 is MGHRA and CDR2 is YSYEKL. In the original processing: Nucleated cell number was recorded as an estimate derived from reference gene primer amplification. Measured with immunoSEQ multiplex PCR; TCRdb has only the in-frame clones, and not every one. Clonal size and the V and J genes are those of that table, whereas D and trimming came from the DNA. The sample lists roughly 50,000 clones, 91% occurring once. V gene TRBV4-1 combines with J gene TRBJ2-2, with 13 bases identical to TRBD2. Sequencing input: peripheral blood. The TCR sequence derives from a man aged 45-65 years with active COVID-19. CDR3 residues: CASSRKQLAGGPDTGELFF. The CDR3 DNA reads TGCGCCAGCAGCCGCAAACAACTAGCGGGGGGGCCTGACACCGGGGAGCTGTTTTTT.